A selection of T cell receptor beta chains follows, all from one sample in a study of blood T cells in healthy people across ages. TCRdb re-analysed the 5' RACE reads in MiXCR, keeping a single row per CDR3 protein. The sample records some 1,800,000 distinct CDR3 sequences, roughly two fifths being singletons. The sample comprised blood. The receptors here all came from a human donor in good health. CDR3s include the opening cysteine and the closing phenylalanine or tryptophan. Fields, in order: D gene, J gene, clone size, V gene, CDR3 protein, CDR3 DNA. A D gene is named only where the DNA matches it firmly. The size of a clone is reported for some rows only, either as once, few or many, or as a class for expanded clones.

NA TRBJ2-1 NA TRBV29-1 CSVVEDPEQFF TGCAGCGTTGTCGAGGATCCTGAGCAGTTCTTC
TRBD1 TRBJ2-6 few TRBV24-1 CATSDLQGGNVLTF TGTGCCACCAGTGACTTACAGGGGGGCAACGTCCTGACTTTC
TRBD2 TRBJ2-1 NA TRBV7-6 CASSLTLPGLAGEQFF TGTGCCAGCAGCTTAACTTTACCGGGACTAGCGGGGGAGCAGTTCTTC
NA TRBJ2-7 many TRBV28 CASSLASSSYEQYF TGTGCCAGCAGTTTAGCCAGTAGCTCCTACGAGCAGTACTTC
TRBD2 TRBJ2-1 once TRBV24-1 CATSSGGGSRNEQFF TGTGCCACCAGTAGCGGGGGGGGGTCAAGGAATGAGCAGTTCTTC
TRBD2 TRBJ2-5 NA TRBV15 CATSRGRLREALQETQYF TGTGCCACCAGCAGAGGTCGGTTGCGGGAGGCCCTCCAAGAGACCCAGTACTTC
TRBD1 TRBJ1-2 few TRBV7-9 CASSPQGQGYLANYGYTF TGTGCCAGCAGCCCCCAAGGACAGGGGTATCTTGCTAACTATGGCTACACCTTC
NA TRBJ2-5 few TRBV7-2 CASSLDAATPGETQYF TGTGCCAGCAGCTTAGACGCGGCGACTCCTGGGGAGACCCAGTACTTC
NA TRBJ2-5 NA TRBV2 CASSRQGGTQETQYF TGTGCCAGCAGTCGCCAAGGTGGGACGCAAGAGACCCAGTACTTC
TRBD2 TRBJ2-3 NA TRBV12-3/TRBV12-4 CASSPMGAWQRGPHADTQYF TGTGCCAGCAGTCCTATGGGGGCGTGGCAGCGGGGGCCCCACGCAGATACGCAGTATTTT
TRBD1 TRBJ2-3 NA TRBV6-6 CASSYVTGQGRDTQYF TGTGCCAGCAGTTACGTCACGGGACAGGGCAGAGATACGCAGTATTTT
NA TRBJ1-2 few TRBV9 CASSAGTLGGYTF TGTGCCAGCAGCGCTGGGACCCTGGGTGGCTACACCTTC
TRBD1 TRBJ1-5 NA TRBV19 CASSTDRGIQPQHF TGTGCCAGTAGTACCGACAGGGGTATTCAGCCCCAGCATTTT
NA TRBJ1-2 NA TRBV10-3 CAISERKTGLSSRDYGYTF TGTGCCATCAGTGAGAGGAAAACGGGACTCTCTTCGAGGGACTATGGCTACACCTTC
TRBD1 TRBJ2-7 few TRBV7-6 CASSLATGDPYEQYF TGTGCCAGCAGCTTAGCTACAGGGGACCCCTACGAGCAGTACTTC
TRBD1 TRBJ2-3 NA TRBV4-1 CASSHSRTGPDTQYF TGCGCCAGCAGCCACTCGAGGACAGGGCCAGATACGCAGTATTTT
NA TRBJ2-5 few TRBV7-2 CASSLFGWGLQETQYF TGTGCCAGCAGCTTATTTGGTTGGGGACTTCAAGAGACCCAGTACTTC
NA TRBJ2-3 many TRBV7-9 CASSPLGDTQYF TGTGCCAGCAGCCCGCTTGGGGATACGCAGTATTTT
TRBD1 TRBJ1-2 many TRBV4-3 CASSQDRGRGYGYTF TGCGCCAGCAGCCAAGACAGGGGGCGCGGCTATGGCTACACCTTC
NA TRBJ2-7 few TRBV4-1 CASSQETQAVYEQYF TGCGCCAGCAGCCAAGAAACACAGGCGGTCTACGAGCAGTACTTC
TRBD1 TRBJ2-7 few TRBV24-1 CATSDPLTGDEQYF TGTGCCACCAGTGACCCGCTGACAGGGGACGAGCAGTACTTC
TRBD2 TRBJ2-6 NA TRBV20-1 CSATGPGLAGEFHSGANVLTF TGCAGTGCTACCGGCCCGGGACTAGCGGGCGAATTCCACTCTGGGGCCAACGTCCTGACTTTC
NA TRBJ2-7 NA TRBV12-3/TRBV12-4 CASSLGERDEQYF TGTGCCAGCAGTTTGGGGGAACGCGACGAGCAGTACTTC
NA TRBJ1-2 few TRBV5-1 CASSLQDRRGYTF TGCGCCAGCAGCTTGCAAGACAGGCGTGGCTACACCTTC
TRBD1 TRBJ1-4 few TRBV5-1 CASSSPTTGDNEKLFF TGCGCCAGCAGCTCACCCACAACAGGGGATAATGAAAAACTGTTTTTT
NA TRBJ2-6 few TRBV4-2 CASSQDARSGANVLTF TGTGCCAGCAGCCAAGATGCCAGATCTGGGGCCAACGTCCTGACTTTC
TRBD1 TRBJ1-2 few TRBV10-2 CASSKGQAYGYTF TGCGCCAGCAGTAAAGGACAGGCCTACGGCTACACCTTC
NA TRBJ2-4 few TRBV29-1 CSVLDNIQYF TGCAGCGTCCTGGATAACATTCAGTACTTC
TRBD1 TRBJ1-1 NA TRBV5-1 CASSLWTGERNTEAFF TGCGCCAGCAGCCTTTGGACAGGGGAGAGGAACACTGAAGCTTTCTTT
NA TRBJ1-2 many TRBV24-1 CATSVSVYGGYTF TGTGCCACCAGTGTATCCGTCTACGGTGGCTACACCTTC
NA TRBJ1-2 NA TRBV20-1 CSARVMDRRDYTF TGCAGTGCTAGAGTAATGGACAGACGGGACTACACCTTC
NA TRBJ2-7 few TRBV7-2 CASSLQQGSSSYEQYF TGTGCCAGCAGCTTACAGCAGGGATCGTCATCCTACGAGCAGTACTTC
TRBD2 TRBJ2-1 NA TRBV7-2 CASRDSGGPKYNEQFF TGTGCCAGCAGGGATAGCGGGGGACCTAAATACAATGAGCAGTTCTTC
NA TRBJ1-2 few TRBV20-1 CSARAGVKNYGYTF TGCAGTGCTAGAGCAGGTGTTAAGAACTATGGCTACACCTTC
NA TRBJ2-6 NA TRBV4-1 CTSSQTGTGANVLTF TGCACCAGCAGCCAAACAGGGACTGGGGCCAACGTCCTGACTTTC
NA TRBJ1-2 NA TRBV7-9 CASSIAQLDGYTF TGTGCCAGCAGCATCGCGCAGCTTGATGGCTACACCTTC
NA TRBJ1-5 many TRBV12-3/TRBV12-4 CASSLRDQPQHF TGTGCCAGCAGCTTGAGGGATCAGCCCCAGCATTTT
NA TRBJ2-7 many TRBV24-1 CATSDSSYEQYF TGTGCCACCAGTGACTCCTCCTACGAGCAGTACTTC
NA TRBJ2-7 NA TRBV20-1 CSARFFGGNGYEQYF TGCAGTGCTAGGTTCTTTGGGGGCAATGGCTACGAGCAGTACTTC
NA TRBJ1-3 NA TRBV7-2 CASSSRQVSGNTIYF TGTGCCAGCAGCTCGCGACAGGTCTCTGGAAACACCATATATTTT